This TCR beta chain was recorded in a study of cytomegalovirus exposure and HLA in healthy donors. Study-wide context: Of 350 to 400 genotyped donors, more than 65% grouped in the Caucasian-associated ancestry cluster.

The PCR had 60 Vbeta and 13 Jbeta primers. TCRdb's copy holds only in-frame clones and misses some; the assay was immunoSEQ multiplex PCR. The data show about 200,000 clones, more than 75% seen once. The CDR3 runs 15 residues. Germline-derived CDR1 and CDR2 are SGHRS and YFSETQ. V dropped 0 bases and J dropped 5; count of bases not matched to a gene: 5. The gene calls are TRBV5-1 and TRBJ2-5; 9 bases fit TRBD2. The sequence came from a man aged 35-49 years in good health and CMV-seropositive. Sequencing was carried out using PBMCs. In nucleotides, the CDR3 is TGCGCCAGCAGCTTGGCGGCGGGAGGGCCCGAGACCCAGTACTTC. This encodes CASSLAAGGPETQYF.